The present TCR beta chain was sequenced within a study of response to subunit inactivated influenza vaccine. The V end was cut by 8 bases, the J end by 2 bases, with 9 bases between. This CDR3 is 12 amino acids long. General study points: That few new T cells are recruited by each seasonal influenza vaccination was the authors' suggestion.

MiXCR, applied by TCRdb to the RT-PCR reads, yields one record per CDR3 protein. Of 150,000 to 200,000 distinct CDR3 sequences listed, around 9.9% are singletons. This clonotype was counted at least ten times. Its antigen is not identified. The sample in question was non-naive T cells sorted from PBMCs, obtained about 40 days after vaccination. The rearrangement uses TRBV12-3 or TRBV12-4 and TRBJ2-5; D perhaps matches TRBD1 (5 bases). The sequence derives from a man between 45 and 60 years old who received an inactivated influenza vaccine. CDR3 residues: CASVGQQETQYF. DNA of the CDR3: TGTGCCAGCGTGGGGCAACAAGAGACCCAGTACTTC.